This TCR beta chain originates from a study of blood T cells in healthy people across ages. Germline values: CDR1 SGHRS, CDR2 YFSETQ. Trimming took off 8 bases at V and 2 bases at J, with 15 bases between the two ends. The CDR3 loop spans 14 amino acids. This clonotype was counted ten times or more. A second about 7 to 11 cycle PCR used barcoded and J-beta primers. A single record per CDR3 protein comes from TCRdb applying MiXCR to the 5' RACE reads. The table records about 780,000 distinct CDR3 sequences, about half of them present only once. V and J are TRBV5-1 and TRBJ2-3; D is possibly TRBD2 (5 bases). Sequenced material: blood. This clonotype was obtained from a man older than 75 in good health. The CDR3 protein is CASYPAAFTDTQYF. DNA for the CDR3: TGCGCCAGTTACCCAGCGGCCTTCACAGATACGCAGTATTTT.